This TCR beta chain was observed in a study of Graves' ophthalmopathy and Graves' hyperthyroidism. Study outcomes and limitations: The authors also found most expanded thyroid clonotypes above 0.001 frequency in blood.

TCR beta CDR3 amplification used RNA transcripts. HTBI-primed RT-PCR formed the first round, and a multiplex PCR formed the second. TCRdb used MiXCR to reprocess the multiplex PCR reads, holding one entry per CDR3 protein. The sample contains around 400,000 distinct CDR3 sequences, around 21% of which appear only once. Germline V gene sequence: CDR1 MNHNS, CDR2 SASEGT. The CDR3 covers 14 residues. The ends lost 7 bases at V and 9 bases at J; junction bases unmatched: 6. Worth noting for this clonotype: Its antigen is unidentified.

Ages of hyperthyroidism patients ran from 18 to 65, and their diagnoses were new, under 2 months' duration. This chain uses TRBV6-1 with TRBJ1-6; 10 bases are a match to TRBD1. Sequenced: peripheral blood. This clonotype originated in a woman aged 18-29 years with stable Graves' hyperthyroidism. The CDR3 DNA is TGTGCCAGCACCATTGACAGGGGGCTTTCACCCCTCCACTTT. The encoded protein is CASTIDRGLSPLHF.